Presented here are 21 T cell receptor beta chains from one specimen sequenced in a study of CD4 and CD8 cells across lung adenocarcinoma regions. TCRdb re-called the PCR reads with MiXCR, one entry per CDR3 protein. The profile shows 5,000 or so distinct CDR3 sequences, 50% of them singletons. The specimen was CD4+ T cells from the margin of a lung tumor. The source is a male donor with lung adenocarcinoma. The CD4 and CD8 labels of this study may be unreliable.

The J gene is TRBJ2-3, the V gene TRBV4-1, with D tentatively TRBD2 (5 bases). V gave up 1 base and J gave up 8 bases, with 16 bases separating them. In germline, CDR1 is MGHRA, CDR2 YSYEKL. This CDR3 has 15 residues. As DNA, the CDR3 is TGCGCCAGCAGCCAAGCCCCGAGGGAGCAAGGTACGCAGTATTTT. Amino acids: CASSQAPREQGTQYF.

The genes are TRBV3-1 and TRBJ2-5; D unclear. The CDR3 consists of 14 residues. Germline V gene lookup returns CDR1 LGHDT and CDR2 YNNKEL (reference sequence). Trimming took 1 base from V and 3 from J, leaving 9 bases between them. CDR3 region: CASSQADTKETQYF. As DNA, the CDR3 is TGTGCCAGCAGCCAAGCCGATACGAAAGAGACCCAGTACTTC.

This clonotype ranks as medium-sized. The chain uses TRBV6-1 and TRBJ1-1; D remains unclear. CDR3 length equals 12 residues. Germline CDR1 is MNHNS and CDR2 is SASEGT. V lost 0 bases to trimming and J lost 8 bases, with 7 bases between them. This CDR3 is CASSEALTEAFF. The CDR3 region has the DNA TGTGCCAGCAGTGAAGCGCTTACAGAAGCTTTCTTT.

This clonotype showed up just a few times. The CDR3 region is CASSYIGGEQYF. In DNA, the CDR3 is TGTGCCAGCAGTTATATTGGTGGAGAGCAGTACTTC. This sequence joins TRBV6-5 and TRBJ2-7; no firm D call. Germline assignment: CDR1 MNHEY and CDR2 SVGAGI. There are 12 residues in the CDR3. Between the trimmed V and J ends, which lost 3 bases and 7 bases, there was a span of 10 bases.

The V gene is TRBV4-2, the J gene TRBJ2-3, with TRBD1 identical over 8 bases. J was trimmed by 3 bases and V by 4 bases; bases with no gene match: 12. The CDR3 contains 17 residues. CDR1 is LGHNA and CDR2 is YNFKEQ in the germline V gene. The DNA of the CDR3 is TGTGCCAGCAGCCTCCCAGGGGGCGGGCTAGGGACAGATACGCAGTATTTT. It translates to CASSLPGGGLGTDTQYF.

The V call is TRBV6-1, the J call TRBJ2-3, with D unclear. Trimming took off 1 base at V and 11 bases at J, with 13 bases between the two ends. Germline CDR1 MNHNS, CDR2 SASEGT. This CDR3 has 13 amino acids. The CDR3 loop reads CASSEGTSDEQYF. DNA for the CDR3: TGTGCCAGCAGTGAAGGGACCAGCGATGAGCAGTATTTT.

Comments on this clonotype: An end of the junction does not agree with germline; a read error may underlie this. CDR3 in DNA: TGTGCCAGCAGCCCCCGGAGGGGAGGCACAGATACGCAGTATTTC. Amino acid sequence: CASSPRRGGTDTQYF. This sequence joins TRBV3-1 and TRBJ2-3; TRBD2 might be the D (6 bases). There are 15 residues in the CDR3. Germline CDR1 LGHDT, CDR2 YNNKEL (reference sequence).

This clonotype was observed a handful of times. This sequence joins TRBV6-5 and TRBJ2-5, with D possibly being TRBD2 (6 bases). The J call is doubtful: the DNA matches TRBJ2-7 better. The CDR3 has 14 residues. The germline CDR1 and CDR2 sequences are MNHEY and SVGAGI. DNA for the CDR3: TGTGCCAGCAGTTACGCTAGCGCGATGTACGAGCAGTACTTC. Residues: CASSYASAMYEQYF.

By share of the sample, this clonotype is medium-sized. This chain connects TRBV6-1 to TRBJ2-1, with 7 bases identical to TRBD1. The closer fit of TRBJ2-7 to the DNA end suggests the J call may be wrong. The CDR3 extends over 15 amino acids. Germline V gene data show CDR1 as MNHNS and CDR2 as SASEGT. CDR3 DNA sequence: TGTGCCACCGAAGGGAGACAGGGTGTCTTCGACGAGCAGTACTTC. Translating it yields CATEGRQGVFDEQYF.

Regarding this clonotype: The junction shows a germline mismatch at one end, possibly a read error. The chain employs TRBV27 and TRBJ2-5; TRBD2 matches 7 bases. The J call could be wrong; TRBJ2-3 is a better fit for the DNA end. Germline lookup yields CDR1 MNHEY and CDR2 SMNVEV (reference sequence). The CDR3 sequence is 15 residues long. This chain's CDR3 is CATGTGGRDPDTQYF. The CDR3 bases are TGTGCCACGGGGACGGGGGGTCGAGACCCAGATACCCAGTATTTT.

V and J are TRBV11-2 and TRBJ2-4, with 8 nucleotides matching TRBD2. TRBJ2-1 explains the end of the DNA better; the J call may be wrong. Germline CDR1 is SGHAT and CDR2 is FQNNGV. The CDR3 loop spans 16 amino acids. The CDR3 protein is CASSPRGGGGKNMQFF. In DNA form, the CDR3 reads TGTGCCAGCAGCCCCCGGGGGGGGGGAGGCAAAAACATGCAGTTCTTC.

Notes on this clonotype: Germline is not matched at one junction end, which may reflect a read error. The chain combines TRBV4-1 with TRBJ2-1; D gene uncertain. Germline lookup yields CDR1 MGHRA and CDR2 YSYEKL. The CDR3 sequence is 15 residues long. The CDR3 DNA reads TGCGCCAGCAACCAAGATTTAGCTGGCCTCGGGGAGCAGTTCTTC. It translates to CASNQDLAGLGEQFF.

The rearrangement uses TRBV14 and TRBJ1-2; no clear D. This CDR3 has 13 amino acids. The V gene lost 4 bases and the J gene lost 6 bases, with 12 bases spanning the gap. From germline, CDR1 is SGHDN and CDR2 FVKESK. Here the CDR3 reads CASSRWSGNGYTF. The CDR3 DNA reads TGTGCCAGCAGCCGATGGTCGGGGAATGGCTACACCTTC. Full variable domain (outside the CDR3, taken from reference TRBV14 and TRBJ1-2): EAGVTQFPSHSVIEKGQTVTLRCDPISGHDNLYWYRRVMGKEIKFLLHFVKESKQDESGMPNNRFLAERTGGTYSTLKVQPAELEDSGVYFCASSRWSGNGYTFGSGTRLTVV.

This clonotype occurred a few times. The V and J genes are TRBV12-3 or TRBV12-4 and TRBJ2-4, with D tentatively TRBD1 (5 bases). The end of the DNA is better explained by TRBJ2-1, so the J call may be wrong. The CDR3 has 12 amino acids. The CDR3 here is CASRPGFDEQFF. The CDR3, as DNA: TGTGCCAGCCGGCCAGGGTTCGATGAGCAGTTCTTC.

This clonotype was picked up a small number of times. The rearrangement uses TRBV27 and TRBJ1-2; D gene unclear. Looked up from germline, CDR1 is MNHEY and CDR2 is SMNVEV (reference sequence). The germline V and J ends were trimmed by 5 bases and 4 bases, with 20 bases remaining between them. This CDR3 contains 16 residues. In DNA form, the CDR3 reads TGTGCCAGCAGTCCTGTAACGGATGATCCGATCTATGGCTACACCTTC. Residues: CASSPVTDDPIYGYTF.

This rearrangement joins TRBV27 to TRBJ2-3, with D possibly matching TRBD2 (6 bases). The CDR3 spans 13 residues. Germline CDR1 MNHEY, CDR2 SMNVEV (reference sequence). The V end was cut by 9 bases, the J end by 1 base, with 11 bases between. CDR3 residues: CASRWGGTDTQYF. CDR3 DNA sequence: TGTGCCAGTCGGTGGGGGGGCACAGATACGCAGTATTTT.

The J gene is TRBJ2-1, the V gene TRBV27, with D maybe TRBD2 (5 bases). The DNA end is a closer match to TRBJ2-5, so the J assignment may be wrong. The CDR3 loop spans 17 amino acids. From germline, CDR1 is MNHEY and CDR2 SMNVEV (reference sequence). The CDR3 is CASSPGRRGCGTDTQYF. As DNA, the CDR3 is TGTGCCAGCAGTCCTGGCCGACGGGGTTGTGGCACAGATACCCAGTACTTC.

The gene calls are TRBV6-1 and TRBJ2-3; 14 bases match TRBD2. The end of the DNA is better explained by TRBJ2-5, so the J call may be wrong. Germline loops: CDR1 MNHNS, CDR2 SASEGT. The CDR3 is 18 amino acids. The CDR3 loop reads CASSGGTSGRGGGETQYF. In DNA, the CDR3 is TGTGCCAGCAGTGGGGGGACTAGCGGGAGAGGGGGGGGAGAGACCCAGTACTTC.

In regard to this clonotype: A read error may produce the germline difference seen at one junction end. This chain uses TRBV6-1 with TRBJ1-6; D possibly corresponds to TRBD1 (6 bases). Germline V gene data show CDR1 as MNHNS and CDR2 as SASEGT. The CDR3 sequence is 16 residues long. The CDR3 protein is CASSEDETGADSPLHF. The DNA of the CDR3 is TGTGCCAGCAGCGAAGATGAGACGGGGGCTGATTCACCCCTCCACTTT.

The chain employs TRBV20-1 and TRBJ2-5; the D is unclear. The CDR3 totals 13 residues. Germline CDR1 DFQATT, CDR2 SNEGSKA (reference sequence). Trimming cost V 0 bases and J 4 bases, with 9 bases left between them. This CDR3 reads CSAREGGRETQYF. Here the CDR3 DNA reads TGCAGTGCTAGAGAGGGCGGCCGAGAGACCCAGTACTTC.

By share, this clonotype counts as medium-sized. This sequence joins TRBV6-1 and TRBJ2-2; 9 bases map to TRBD2. Germline CDR1 reads MNHNS; CDR2 reads SASEGT. The CDR3 contains 16 residues. J lost 1 base, V lost 11 bases, and 11 bases had no gene match. DNA for the CDR3: TGTGCCTCTTGGACGGCGGGAGGGATGAACACCGGGGAGCTGTTTTTT. Protein sequence: CASWTAGGMNTGELFF.